The 14 T cell receptor beta chains below were found in one sample sequenced in a study of cytomegalovirus exposure and HLA in healthy donors. Amplification used 60 Vbeta primers and 13 Jbeta primers. Produced via immunoSEQ multiplex PCR; TCRdb's table is partial and in-frame only. Among roughly 130,000 clones listed, 61% were seen once. Sequencing used PBMCs. The receptors derive from a male donor in good health and CMV-seronegative.

The chain employs TRBV5-4 and TRBJ1-1; D gene unclear. The CDR3 length is 15 residues. V lost 0 bases to trimming and J lost 3 bases, with 12 bases between them. The germline V gene encodes CDR1 SGHNT and CDR2 YYREEE (reference sequence). The CDR3 loop reads CASSLVVGRDTEAFF. The CDR3 DNA follows: TGTGCCAGCAGCTTGGTCGTGGGGAGAGACACTGAAGCTTTCTTT.

This chain links TRBV28 with TRBJ1-2, with D possibly being TRBD1 (6 bases). In germline, CDR1 is MDHEN, CDR2 SYDVKM. The length of the CDR3 is 12 residues. With 6 bases removed from V and 7 bases from J, the gap between germline ends came to 12 bases. CDR3 nucleotide sequence: TGTGCCAGCAGCACGACAGGTAGTGGCTACACCTTC. Encoded protein: CASSTTGSGYTF.

The chain couples TRBV19 to TRBJ2-7, with TRBD1 identical over 9 bases. The CDR3 loop spans 14 amino acids. Looked up from germline, CDR1 is LNHDA and CDR2 is SQIVND (reference sequence). V lost 4 bases, J lost 6 bases, and 7 bases stayed unmatched. This CDR3 reads CASSTRDRASEQYF. CDR3 coding DNA: TGTGCCAGTAGTACCCGGGACAGGGCCAGCGAGCAGTACTTC.

The chain combines TRBV5-1 with TRBJ2-5, with 11 nucleotides matching TRBD2. The CDR3 is 17 amino acids. Germline CDR1 and CDR2: SGHRS and YFSETQ. The V gene end was trimmed by 0 bases and the J gene end by 3 bases; junction bases not matched to a gene: 7. The CDR3 sequence: CASSLEIAGGPKETQYF. The CDR3 coding sequence is TGCGCCAGCAGCTTGGAGATAGCGGGGGGGCCGAAAGAGACCCAGTACTTC.

This clone was observed a handful of times. This chain connects TRBV7-3 to TRBJ1-6; maybe TRBD1 (5 bases). Germline V gene data show CDR1 as SGHTA and CDR2 as FQGTGA. This CDR3 is 15 amino acids long. Trimming pared 5 bases from V and 5 bases from J, leaving 13 bases between. The CDR3 bases are TGTGCCAGCAGCGCCCAGGGAGGGAATAATTCACCCCTCCACTTT. Translation gives CASSAQGGNNSPLHF.

The chain couples TRBV7-3 to TRBJ2-1, with D tentatively TRBD1 (6 bases). This CDR3 spans 14 amino acids. V lost 5 bases and J lost 1, with 9 bases in between. Germline V gene sequence: CDR1 SGHTA, CDR2 FQGTGA. The CDR3 is CASSAQGSYNEQFF. The CDR3 nucleotides are TGTGCCAGCAGCGCTCAGGGGTCCTACAATGAGCAGTTCTTC.

The rearrangement links TRBV28 to TRBJ1-1; D is perhaps TRBD1 (5 bases). V was pared by 4 bases and J by 1 base, with 10 bases between. Germline-derived CDR1 and CDR2 are MDHEN and SYDVKM. The CDR3 is 14 amino acids. CDR3 amino acids: CASSSPTGNTEAFF. The CDR3, as DNA: TGTGCCAGCAGTTCCCCAACAGGGAACACTGAAGCTTTCTTT.

The table lists this clone with a few counts. The chain has TRBV7-2 and TRBJ1-2; D gene uncertain. Germline-derived CDR1 and CDR2 are SGHTA and FQGNSA. The CDR3 sequence is 16 residues long. Deletions cut 5 bases from V and 5 bases from J, with 21 bases between. The CDR3 region has the DNA TGTGCCAGCAGCCTCGGGTTCGGGGTATGGGAGTATGGCTACACCTTC. Translating it yields CASSLGFGVWEYGYTF.

This clone was counted a few times. V and J are TRBV6-1 and TRBJ2-3, with TRBD1 identical over 9 bases. The CDR3 is 15 residues long. Germline V lookup: CDR1 MNHNS, CDR2 SASEGT. V lost 4 bases, J lost 1 base, and 3 bases stayed unmatched. The CDR3 nucleotides are TGTGCCAGCAGTGTCCGACAGGGGGGCACAGATACGCAGTATTTT. As protein: CASSVRQGGTDTQYF.

The genes are TRBV29-1 and TRBJ1-1; no clear D. V was trimmed by 5 bases and J by 1 base, leaving 11 bases between them. The CDR3 is 13 amino acids. CDR1 is SQVTM and CDR2 is ANQGSEA in the germline V gene. Written as DNA, the CDR3 is TGCAGCGTTAAACTGAACTCGAACACTGAAGCTTTCTTT. Protein: CSVKLNSNTEAFF. Variable domain in full (rest from reference TRBV29-1 and TRBJ1-1): SAVISQKPSRDICQRGTSLTIQCQVDSQVTMMFWYRQQPGQSLTLIATANQGSEATYESGFVIDKFPISRPNLTFSTLTVSNMSPEDSSIYLCSVKLNSNTEAFFGQGTRLTVV.

This clone was seen once. CDR3 nucleotide sequence: TGTGCCTGGAGGGGCGGGGGGCTCAATGAGCAGTTCTTC. It is translated as CAWRGGGLNEQFF. V gene TRBV30 combines with J gene TRBJ2-1, with TRBD2 identical over 8 bases. Germline V CDR1 and CDR2: GTSNPN, SVGIG (reference sequence). The CDR3 totals 13 residues. V was pared by 3 bases and J by 6 bases, with 4 bases of the junction left unmatched.

The V and J genes are TRBV7-9 and TRBJ2-3; 10 bases align to TRBD1. The CDR3 runs to 17 residues. The V gene end was trimmed by 4 bases and the J gene end by 4 bases; junction bases not matched to a gene: 11. Per the germline V gene, CDR1 is SEHNR and CDR2 is FQNEAQ (reference sequence). The CDR3 DNA reads TGTGCCAGCAGCTGGACCGGGACAGGGGTGGGTTCAGATACGCAGTATTTT. Its translation: CASSWTGTGVGSDTQYF.

The gene calls are TRBV4-1 and TRBJ1-4; 8 nucleotides align to TRBD1. The ends lost 0 bases at V and 8 bases at J; junction bases unmatched: 14. There are 18 residues in the CDR3. Per the germline V gene, CDR1 is MGHRA and CDR2 is YSYEKL. The CDR3: CASSQERLDREVLEKLFF. CDR3 DNA sequence: TGCGCCAGCAGCCAAGAGAGGTTGGACAGGGAGGTCCTAGAAAAACTGTTTTTT.

The chain has TRBV4-2 and TRBJ1-6, with D maybe TRBD1 (6 bases). V lost 6 bases and J 4 bases, leaving 10 bases between the germline ends. The CDR3 runs 14 residues. Germline V lookup: CDR1 LGHNA, CDR2 YNFKEQ. The CDR3 loop reads CASRPGVYNSPLHF. As DNA, the CDR3 is TGTGCCAGCAGACCAGGGGTTTATAATTCACCCCTCCACTTT.